The 4 T cell receptor beta chains below all came from one sample that was sequenced in a study of cytomegalovirus exposure and HLA in healthy donors. It was with 60 Vbeta and 13 Jbeta primers that the PCR ran. TCRdb's table, derived via immunoSEQ multiplex PCR, lists solely in-frame clones and lacks some. The table lists 180,000 or so clones, roughly 80% of them singletons. What was sequenced was PBMCs. These receptors were taken from a woman in her late teens or twenties in good health and CMV-seronegative.

The rearrangement uses TRBV4-2 and TRBJ2-3; 8 bases agree with TRBD2. The CDR3 runs to 20 residues. CDR1 is LGHNA, CDR2 YNFKEQ, per germline. The V and J ends lost 0 bases and 6 bases, in that order; junction bases with no gene match: 20. CDR3 nucleotide sequence: TGTGCCAGCAGCCAAGATCCGTCGATAGGGGAGCGGGAGCGGGGGGATACGCAGTATTTT. Translation gives CASSQDPSIGERERGDTQYF.

This chain connects TRBV19 to TRBJ2-1, with D perhaps matching TRBD2 (5 bases). There are 13 residues in the CDR3. From germline, CDR1 is LNHDA and CDR2 SQIVND (reference sequence). Trimming shortened V by 8 bases and J by 6 bases, and 14 bases separated the two germline ends. The CDR3 loop reads CASGQSRGNEQFF. CDR3 DNA: TGTGCCAGTGGGCAGTCTCGGGGCAATGAGCAGTTCTTC. Filled out from reference TRBV19 and TRBJ2-1, the complete variable domain reads DGGITQSPKYLFRKEGQNVTLSCEQNLNHDAMYWYRQDPGQGLRLIYYSQIVNDFQKGDIAEGYSVSREKKESFPLTVTSAQKNPTAFYLCASGQSRGNEQFFGPGTRLTVL.

V usage is TRBV4-1 and J usage is TRBJ1-3; a possible D gene is TRBD1 (6 bases). V shed 1 base and J shed 6 bases, with 10 bases lying between them. Germline CDR1 MGHRA, CDR2 YSYEKL. The CDR3 extends over 14 amino acids. DNA for the CDR3: TGCGCCAGCAGCCAAGTGGGACAATTAAACACCATATATTTT. Encoded protein: CASSQVGQLNTIYF.

V gene TRBV6-5 combines with J gene TRBJ2-3; maybe TRBD2 (6 bases). The CDR3 extends over 15 amino acids. Trimming stripped 5 bases from V and 4 bases from J, with 16 bases between. Per germline, CDR1 MNHEY and CDR2 SVGAGI. In DNA, the CDR3 is TGTGCCAGCAGTCGGGACTCCCACAGCGCAGATACGCAGTATTTT. Its translation: CASSRDSHSADTQYF.